This TCR beta chain is from a study of identical twins. This clonotype showed up just a few times. V shed 4 bases, J shed 3 bases, and the junction held 12 bases outside the gene matches. The CDR3 totals 18 residues. The germline gives CDR1 LNHDA, CDR2 SQIVND (reference sequence). TCRdb re-called the 5' RACE reads through MiXCR, storing one row per CDR3 protein. The sample consists of 200,000 to 250,000 distinct CDR3 sequences, roughly a tenth of them appearing once. The chain joins TRBV19 to TRBJ2-3; TRBD2 aligns across 11 bases. The sample was memory T cells sorted from blood. This receptor was obtained from a man aged 45-65 years in good health. The CDR3 DNA follows: TGTGCCAGTAGTACCCAAACCGGGACTAGCGGCGGGACAGATACGCAGTATTTT. Translated, it gives CASSTQTGTSGGTDTQYF.